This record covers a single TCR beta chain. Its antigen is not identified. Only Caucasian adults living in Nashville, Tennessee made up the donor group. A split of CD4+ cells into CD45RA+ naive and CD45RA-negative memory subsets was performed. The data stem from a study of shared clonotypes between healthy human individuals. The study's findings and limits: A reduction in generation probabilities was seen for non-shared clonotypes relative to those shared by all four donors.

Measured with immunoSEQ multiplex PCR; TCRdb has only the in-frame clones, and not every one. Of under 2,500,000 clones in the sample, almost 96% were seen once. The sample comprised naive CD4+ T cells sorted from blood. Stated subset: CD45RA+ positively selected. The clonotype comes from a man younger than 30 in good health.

The CDR3 sequence: CASVNRGPTEAFF. CDR3 DNA sequence: TGCGCCAGCGTAAACAGGGGGCCCACTGAAGCTTTCTTT. The chain has TRBV10-2 and TRBJ1-1, with TRBD1 matching over 9 bases. Germline V gene sequence: CDR1 WSHSY, CDR2 SAAADI. The CDR3 is made up of 13 amino acids. J was trimmed by 4 bases and V by 8 bases; bases with no gene match: 5.